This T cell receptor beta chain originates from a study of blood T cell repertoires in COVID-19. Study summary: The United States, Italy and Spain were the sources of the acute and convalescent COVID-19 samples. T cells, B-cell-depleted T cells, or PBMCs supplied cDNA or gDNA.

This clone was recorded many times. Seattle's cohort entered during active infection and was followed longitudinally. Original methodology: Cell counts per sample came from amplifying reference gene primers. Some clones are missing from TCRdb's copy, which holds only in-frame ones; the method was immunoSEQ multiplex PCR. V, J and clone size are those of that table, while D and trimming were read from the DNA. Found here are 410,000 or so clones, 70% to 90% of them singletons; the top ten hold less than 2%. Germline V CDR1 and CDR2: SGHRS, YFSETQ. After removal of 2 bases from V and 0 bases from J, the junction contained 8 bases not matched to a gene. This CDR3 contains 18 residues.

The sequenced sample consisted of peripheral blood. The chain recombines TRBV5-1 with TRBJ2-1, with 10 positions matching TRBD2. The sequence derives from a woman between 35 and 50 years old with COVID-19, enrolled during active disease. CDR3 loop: CASSLGLAAGFSYNEQFF. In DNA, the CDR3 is TGCGCCAGCAGCTTAGGACTAGCGGCCGGATTCTCCTACAATGAGCAGTTCTTC.